Below, 27 T cell receptor beta chains from the same sample are listed, as sequenced in a study of T cells in women clearing cervical HPV infection. Here immunoSEQ multiplex PCR was the method, and the copy in TCRdb shows in-frame clones only, minus some. This sample's table has approximately 12,000 clones. Material for sequencing was blood buffy coat. The receptors here all came from a woman aged 18-70 years with a cervical HPV16 infection that either progressed to CIN3+ or cleared (not recorded which).

A remark on this clone: The CDR3 goes on 3 residues after the read ends, and that part is filled in from the germline J gene. The chain couples TRBV30 to TRBJ2-5; D is ambiguous. V was clipped by 3 bases and J by 3 bases, with 5 bases between them. There are 11 residues in the CDR3. CDR1 and CDR2 from the germline V gene are GTSNPN and SVGIG (reference sequence). The DNA read from the CDR3 is TGTGCCTGGAGCCATGAAGAGACC. Translating it yields CAWSHEET. The full CDR3 protein reads CAWSHEETQYF.

Notes on this clone: The sequenced fragment ends 3 residues before the CDR3 boundary, so the rest is inferred from the germline J gene. The chain links TRBV4-2 to TRBJ2-2; TRBD1 might be the D (6 bases). Trimming removed 2 bases from V and 7 bases from J, with 11 bases in between. Looked up from germline, CDR1 is LGHNA and CDR2 is YNFKEQ. This CDR3 has 14 amino acids. The part of the CDR3 DNA that was read is TGTGCCAGCAGCCAACATACAGGGTACGGGGAG. Protein: CASSQHTGYGE. The complete CDR3 reads CASSQHTGYGELFF.

In regard to this clone: With the read ending 3 residues before the CDR3 end, the germline J gene is used to fill in that end. This sequence joins TRBV2 and TRBJ2-1, with 11 bases lining up with TRBD2. The CDR3 runs to 15 residues. V was pared by 6 bases and J by 8 bases, with 9 bases of the junction left unmatched. Germline V CDR1 and CDR2: SNHLY, FYNNEI. The sequenced part of the CDR3 DNA is TGTGCCAGCAGACCCTATAGCGGGGGGGAATATGAG. Translating gives CASRPYSGGEYE. The CDR3 reads in full as CASRPYSGGEYEQFF.

A word on this clone: Read data end 3 residues before the CDR3 end; the end is taken from the germline J gene. V usage is TRBV11-2 and J usage is TRBJ1-3; unclear D gene. Germline CDR1 and CDR2: SGHAT and FQNNGV. The CDR3 has 10 residues. V lost 8 bases, J lost 8 bases, and 7 bases lay in between. The CDR3 here is CASLVDTIYF. CDR3 DNA (partial): TGTGCCAGCCTCGTTGACACC.

As to this clone: Read coverage stops 3 residues before the CDR3 terminus; the germline J gene supplies the remainder. This rearrangement joins TRBV7-6 to TRBJ1-1, with D unclear. The ends were cut back, 2 bases at V and 1 base at J, with 11 bases in the middle. Per the germline V gene, CDR1 is SGHVS and CDR2 is FNYEAQ. The CDR3 covers 15 residues. The CDR3 loop is CASSLSKAWNTEAFF. The sequenced CDR3 bases are TGTGCCAGCAGCTTATCCAAGGCCTGGAACACTGAA.

With regard to this clone: From the germline J gene comes the end of the CDR3, since the read stops 3 residues before it. The chain is built from TRBV29-1 and TRBJ2-7; D gene ambiguous. Trimming pared 7 bases from V and 6 bases from J, leaving 10 bases between. Germline CDR1 and CDR2: SQVTM and ANQGSEA. This CDR3 comprises 10 residues. This CDR3 reads CSGGSVEQYF. CDR3 DNA, as far as it was read: TGCAGCGGCGGTTCGGTCGAG.

In regard to this clone: The read terminates 3 residues before the CDR3 end, so the remaining end is supplied by the germline J gene. The chain links TRBV10-1 to TRBJ1-2; maybe TRBD1 (6 bases). Trimming pared 6 bases from V and 4 bases from J, leaving 12 bases between. This CDR3 is 13 amino acids long. The germline V gene encodes CDR1 WNHNN and CDR2 SYGVQD (reference sequence). The sequenced CDR3 bases are TGCGCCAGCAGCCCTGGGACAAGCTATGGC. This gives the protein CASSPGTSYG. The complete CDR3 protein is CASSPGTSYGYTF.

CDR3 loop: CASSLFAGTQYF. Partial CDR3 DNA: TGTGCCAGCAGTTTATTCGCAGGTACC. V usage is TRBV28 and J usage is TRBJ2-5; D is unclear. With the read ending 3 residues before the CDR3 end, the germline J gene is used to fill in that end. Germline CDR1 and CDR2: MDHEN and SYDVKM. The CDR3 loop spans 12 amino acids. Complete variable domain (other parts from reference TRBV28 and TRBJ2-5): DVKVTQSSRYLVKRTGEKVFLECVQDMDHENMFWYRQDPGLGLRLIYFSYDVKMKEKGDIPEGYSVSREKKERFSLILESASTNQTSMYLCASSLFAGTQYFGPGTRLLVL.

On this clone: The observed sequence ends 3 residues before the CDR3 terminus, with the missing tail filled in from the germline J gene. This rearrangement joins TRBV20-1 to TRBJ1-3; unclear D gene. V dropped 0 bases and J dropped 0 bases, with 6 bases sitting between them. Germline assignment: CDR1 DFQATT and CDR2 SNEGSKA (reference sequence). The CDR3 spans 14 residues. The CDR3 bases that were read are TGCAGTGCTAGAGAACTCTCCTCTGGAAACACC. This gives the protein CSARELSSGNT. The full-length CDR3 reads as CSARELSSGNTIYF.

Turning to this clone: Coverage ceases 3 residues before the CDR3 finishes, and the germline J gene fills in the end. The gene calls are TRBV30 and TRBJ1-1, with D perhaps TRBD1 (5 bases). Looked up from germline, CDR1 is GTSNPN and CDR2 is SVGIG (reference sequence). The CDR3 is 11 amino acids. This CDR3 reads CAWSARGSAFF. Partial CDR3 DNA: TGTGCCTGGAGTGCGAGGGGTTCG.

Concerning this clone itself: The read ends 3 residues before the CDR3 terminus; that terminus is restored from the germline J gene. This sequence joins TRBV7-9 and TRBJ1-1; no reliable D call. The germline V gene has CDR1 SEHNR and CDR2 FQNEAQ (reference sequence). This CDR3 has 13 residues. The covered CDR3 bases are TGTGCCAGCAGCTTCTATACCGGACTTGGA. Amino acid sequence: CASSFYTGLG. The CDR3 reads in full as CASSFYTGLGAFF. Complete variable domain (other parts from reference TRBV7-9 and TRBJ1-1): DTGVSQNPRHKITKRGQNVTFRCDPISEHNRLYWYRQTLGQGPEFLTYFQNEAQLEKSRLLSDRFSAERPKGSFSTLEIQRTEQGDSAMYLCASSFYTGLGAFFGQGTRLTVV.

Comment on this clone: The read comes to an end 3 residues before the CDR3 does, leaving the germline J gene to fill in the end. V usage is TRBV19 and J usage is TRBJ2-3; 12 nucleotides match TRBD2. CDR1 is LNHDA and CDR2 is SQIVND in the germline V gene (reference sequence). The CDR3 loop spans 16 amino acids. The ends lost 9 bases at V and 6 bases at J; junction bases unmatched: 13. CDR3: CASNPLLAGGRDTQYF. Incomplete CDR3 DNA: TGTGCCAGCAATCCCCTTCTAGCGGGGGGGCGGGATACG.

Concerning this clone itself: Read sequence stops 3 residues before the CDR3 end, and the germline J gene provides the missing end. The chain has TRBV15 and TRBJ2-1, with D unclear. Deletions cut 0 bases from V and 0 bases from J, with 9 bases between. CDR1 and CDR2 (germline): LNHNV, YYDKDF (reference sequence). The CDR3 runs to 16 residues. CDR3 DNA (partial): TGTGCCACCAGCAGAGATTGGGCGAGCTCCTACAATGAG. This sequence encodes CATSRDWASSYNE. The whole CDR3 sequence is CATSRDWASSYNEQFF. The complete variable domain, with remaining parts taken from reference TRBV15 and TRBJ2-1, reads DAMVIQNPRYQVTQFGKPVTLSCSQTLNHNVMYWYQQKSSQAPKLLFHYYDKDFNNEADTPDNFQSRRPNTSFCFLDIRSPGLGDTAMYLCATSRDWASSYNEQFFGPGTRLTVL.

Concerning this clone: Read sequence stops 3 residues before the CDR3 end, and the germline J gene provides the missing end. The gene calls are TRBV28 and TRBJ2-5; 9 bases are a match to TRBD2. The V gene end was trimmed by 3 bases and the J gene end by 4 bases; junction bases not matched to a gene: 6. Germline CDR1 is MDHEN and CDR2 is SYDVKM. The CDR3 spans 15 residues. The sequenced CDR3 bases are TGTGCCAGCAGTTTGGAGCGGGGGGTTGCAGAGACC. Its protein is CASSLERGVAET. From start to end, the CDR3 is CASSLERGVAETQYF.

Incomplete CDR3 DNA: TGTGCCAGCGTCCGCTCCCTGGGGACATTAGAGACC. Protein: CASVRSLGTLET. The whole CDR3 region reads CASVRSLGTLETQYF. V usage is TRBV2 and J usage is TRBJ2-5, with D possibly TRBD1 on 6 matching bases. The read ends 3 residues before the CDR3 terminus; that terminus is restored from the germline J gene. The CDR3 is made up of 15 amino acids. Between the trimmed V and J ends, which lost 8 bases and 4 bases, there was a span of 20 bases. Germline loops: CDR1 SNHLY, CDR2 FYNNEI.

Points on this clone: The read comes to an end 3 residues before the CDR3 does, leaving the germline J gene to fill in the end. The rearrangement links TRBV7-2 to TRBJ2-2, with 11 bases matching TRBD2. Germline V gene lookup returns CDR1 SGHTA and CDR2 FQGNSA. Unmatched junction bases numbered 4, after V lost 4 bases and J lost 6 bases. This CDR3 comprises 15 residues. CDR3 DNA, as far as it was read: TGTGCCAGCAGCTCCTTACTAGCGGGAGCCGGGGAG. The encoded protein is CASSSLLAGAGE. The full CDR3 reads CASSSLLAGAGELFF.

As regards this clone: Read sequence stops 3 residues before the CDR3 end, and the germline J gene provides the missing end. This chain links TRBV19 with TRBJ2-7; D not certain. The CDR3 sequence is 14 residues long. Germline V CDR1 and CDR2: LNHDA, SQIVND (reference sequence). The ends were cut back, 7 bases at V and 0 bases at J, with 13 bases in the middle. The CDR3 protein is CASKQAWSSYEQYF. CDR3 DNA, as far as it was read: TGTGCCAGTAAGCAGGCTTGGAGCTCCTACGAG.

Points on this clone: The CDR3 extends 3 residues past the end of the read, so its final part is completed from the germline J gene. This chain connects TRBV29-1 to TRBJ2-3; TRBD1 might be the D (6 bases). V gave up 6 bases and J gave up 2 bases, with 15 bases separating them. Germline V gene sequence: CDR1 SQVTM, CDR2 ANQGSEA. The CDR3 consists of 14 residues. The CDR3 sequence is CSVAGQTDTDTQYF. The DNA read from the CDR3 is TGCAGCGTAGCCGGACAGACGGACACAGATACG.

Details on this clone: The CDR3 goes on 3 residues after the read ends, and that part is filled in from the germline J gene. The chain joins TRBV3-1 (or the pseudogene TRBV3-2) to TRBJ1-5; no definite D call. The V end was cut by 0 bases, the J end by 7 bases, with 7 bases between. Germline assignment: CDR1 LGHDT and CDR2 YNNKEL (reference sequence). This CDR3 is built from 13 residues. Incomplete CDR3 DNA: TGTGCCAGCAGCCAAGACCCCGGGCAGCCC. Residues: CASSQDPGQP. The complete CDR3 reads CASSQDPGQPQHF.

As concerns this clone: The CDR3 end is not reached by the read, which stops 3 residues before it; the germline J gene fills it in. This chain connects TRBV7-2 to TRBJ2-7; 7 nucleotides match TRBD2. The J segment lost 2 bases and the V segment lost 6 bases, leaving 7 bases of the junction unmatched. Germline V gene sequence: CDR1 SGHTA, CDR2 FQGNSA. The CDR3 runs 14 residues. CDR3 in amino acids: CASRGGSATYEQYF. The CDR3 bases that were read are TGTGCCAGCAGGGGGGGGTCAGCAACCTACGAG.

Details on this clone: The CDR3 extends 3 residues past the end of the read, so its final part is completed from the germline J gene. This chain connects TRBV7-3 to TRBJ1-2; no clear D gene. Germline CDR1 and CDR2: SGHTA and FQGTGA. The CDR3 length is 13 residues. The V gene lost 2 bases and the J gene lost 2 bases, with 6 bases spanning the gap. The CDR3 spells CASSLDGNYGYTF. The sequenced CDR3 bases are TGTGCCAGCAGCTTAGACGGGAACTATGGC.

As for this clone: Read sequence stops 3 residues before the CDR3 end, and the germline J gene provides the missing end. The J gene is TRBJ2-5, the V gene TRBV12-3 or TRBV12-4; 14 positions match TRBD2. After removal of 4 bases from V and 7 bases from J, the junction contained 8 bases not matched to a gene. This CDR3 comprises 16 residues. The CDR3 reads CASSSTSGGAGGTQYF. The covered CDR3 bases are TGTGCCAGCAGTTCGACTAGCGGGGGGGCCGGAGGGACC.

The part of the CDR3 DNA that was read is TGTGCCAGCAGCTTAAAAGGGGGACACACTGAA. Its translation is CASSLKGGHTE. The full CDR3 sequence reads CASSLKGGHTEAFF. This sequence joins TRBV7-3 and TRBJ1-1; D is perhaps TRBD1 (6 bases). The read ends 3 residues before the CDR3 terminus; that terminus is restored from the germline J gene. The germline V and J ends were trimmed by 1 base and 3 bases, with 9 bases remaining between them. The germline V gene has CDR1 SGHTA and CDR2 FQGTGA. CDR3 length equals 14 residues.

Notes on this clone: The DNA ends 3 residues before the CDR3 does, and the rest of the CDR3 is filled in from the germline J gene. The rearrangement joins TRBV7-8 to TRBJ2-5, with D perhaps TRBD2 (5 bases). This CDR3 has 14 residues. The ends were cut back, 1 base at V and 7 bases at J, with 13 bases in the middle. The V gene's germline CDR1 is SGHVS and CDR2 FQNEAQ. Here the CDR3 reads CASSLEARRRTQYF. CDR3 DNA, as far as it was read: TGTGCCAGCAGCTTAGAGGCTAGGAGGAGGACC.

In the case of this clone: Read data end 3 residues before the CDR3 end; the end is taken from the germline J gene. The rearrangement uses TRBV10-1 and TRBJ2-7; D is uncertain. The CDR3 has 13 amino acids. V gave up 3 bases and J gave up 3 bases, with 9 bases separating them. Germline CDR1 and CDR2: WNHNN and SYGVQD (reference sequence). The CDR3 region is CASSDDTSYEQYF. The DNA read from the CDR3 is TGCGCCAGCAGTGATGACACAAGCTACGAG.

With respect to this clone: The read ends 3 residues before the CDR3 terminus; that terminus is restored from the germline J gene. This rearrangement joins TRBV9 to TRBJ1-3, with a tentative D call TRBD1 (5 bases). The germline V gene has CDR1 SGDLS and CDR2 YYNGEE. CDR3 length: 16 amino acids. V was trimmed by 3 bases and J by 0 bases, leaving 13 bases between them. CDR3 in amino acids: CASSAGGAGSGNTIYF. CDR3 DNA, as far as it was read: TGTGCCAGCAGCGCGGGGGGTGCGGGCTCTGGAAACACC.

Worth noting for this clone: With the read ending 3 residues before the CDR3 end, the germline J gene is used to fill in that end. The chain combines TRBV28 with TRBJ2-3; a weak D match, TRBD1 (6 bases). The CDR3 runs 13 residues. The germline gives CDR1 MDHEN, CDR2 SYDVKM. This CDR3 reads CASSSAYRVTQYF. The covered CDR3 bases are TGTGCCAGCAGTTCAGCATACAGGGTAACG.